The rows below give T cell receptor beta chains drawn from one sample of a study of cytomegalovirus exposure and HLA in healthy donors. The assay was immunoSEQ multiplex PCR, and TCRdb's table has in-frame clones only and misses some. The sample yields roughly 310,000 clones, approximately 85% seen once. Sequencing was done on a sample of PBMCs. The receptors here all came from a young man in good health and CMV-seronegative. Both conserved end residues are part of each CDR3. D genes are given only for firm matches. Size values are once, few and many counts, or a class for expanded clones, and some rows have none.

J gene: TRBJ2-4
clone size: .
D gene: .
V gene: TRBV5-1
CDR3 DNA: TGCGCCAGCCGCGCACCAGGGCCCTTAAACATTCAGTACTTC
CDR3 protein: CASRAPGPLNIQYF

J gene: TRBJ2-7
clone size: .
D gene: TRBD2
V gene: TRBV5-4
CDR3 DNA: TGTGCCAGCAGCTTGTGGAGCGGGGGGTTCGGCGAGCAGTACTTC
CDR3 protein: CASSLWSGGFGEQYF

J gene: TRBJ2-5
clone size: .
D gene: TRBD2
V gene: TRBV19
CDR3 DNA: TGTGCCAGTAGTACCCGGACTAGCGGGGGGGAGACCCAGTACTTC
CDR3 protein: CASSTRTSGGETQYF

J gene: TRBJ1-4
clone size: .
D gene: TRBD1
V gene: TRBV6-5
CDR3 DNA: TGTGCCAGCAGCCGAAACCGGGACAGGGATGAAAAACTGTTTTTT
CDR3 protein: CASSRNRDRDEKLFF

J gene: TRBJ1-1
clone size: .
D gene: TRBD1
V gene: TRBV27
CDR3 DNA: TGTGCCAGCAGTTCAGGGGGCGTTGGGACTGAAGCTTTCTTT
CDR3 protein: CASSSGGVGTEAFF

J gene: TRBJ2-1
clone size: few
D gene: .
V gene: TRBV19
CDR3 DNA: TGTGCCAGTAGCCTCAGCAATGAGCAGTTCTTC
CDR3 protein: CASSLSNEQFF

J gene: TRBJ2-5
clone size: .
D gene: .
V gene: TRBV7-2
CDR3 DNA: TGTGCCAGCAGCTTCCCCCGGGGGGCTGGAGAGACCCAGTACTTC
CDR3 protein: CASSFPRGAGETQYF

J gene: TRBJ2-3
clone size: .
D gene: TRBD1
V gene: TRBV6-5
CDR3 DNA: TGTGCCAGCAGCCAGGGACAGATTGTCACAGATACGCAGTATTTT
CDR3 protein: CASSQGQIVTDTQYF

J gene: TRBJ1-4
clone size: .
D gene: TRBD1
V gene: TRBV5-6
CDR3 DNA: TGTGCCAGCAGCCCGGGACAGGAAAATGAAAAACTGTTTTTT
CDR3 protein: CASSPGQENEKLFF

J gene: TRBJ1-4
clone size: .
D gene: TRBD1
V gene: TRBV10-3
CDR3 DNA: TGTGCCATCAGACAGGGGGCGGACGAAAAACTGTTTTTT
CDR3 protein: CAIRQGADEKLFF

J gene: TRBJ1-1
clone size: once
D gene: TRBD1
V gene: TRBV12-5
CDR3 DNA: TGTGCTAGTGGTTTGGCTCGACAGGGGGCACAGAACACTGAAGCTTTCTTT
CDR3 protein: CASGLARQGAQNTEAFF

J gene: TRBJ2-2
clone size: .
D gene: .
V gene: TRBV5-5
CDR3 DNA: TGTGCCAGCAGCTTGGCAACCGGGGAGCTGTTTTTT
CDR3 protein: CASSLATGELFF

J gene: TRBJ2-7
clone size: few
D gene: TRBD1
V gene: TRBV4-1
CDR3 DNA: TGCGCCAGCAGCCAGACTTGGACAGGGAGCACCTACGAGCAGTACTTC
CDR3 protein: CASSQTWTGSTYEQYF

J gene: TRBJ2-7
clone size: .
D gene: .
V gene: TRBV5-6
CDR3 DNA: TGTGCCAGCAGCTTGGGGAGGGCCGGCTACGAGCAGTACTTC
CDR3 protein: CASSLGRAGYEQYF